Below, 2 T cell receptor beta chains from the same sample are listed, as sequenced in a study of CD8+ T cells in alopecia areata. Cells from pooled cutaneous lymph nodes were sorted by CD4, CD8alpha, NKG2D, NKG2ACE and other markers. Once RNA had been extracted, it was reverse transcribed into cDNA to act as the sequencing template. Measured with immunoSEQ multiplex PCR; TCRdb has only the in-frame clones, and not every one. The sample was found to contain approximately 280,000 clones, and every one recurs. The material sequenced was CD4+ T cells sorted from a lymph node. The receptors derive from a C3H/HeJ mouse with alopecia areata. Strain MHC haplotype: H2-k.

This clone was counted a few times. The gene names here belong to mouse. Sequencing ends 4 residues short of the CDR3 end; the germline J gene provides the rest. This sequence joins TRBV31 and TRBJ2-4; 7 nucleotides agree with TRBD1. Germline values: CDR1 GKSSPN, CDR2 SITVG. This CDR3 spans 14 amino acids. V was pared by 3 bases and J by 3 bases, with 6 bases of the junction left unmatched. This CDR3 reads CAWSPRGNQNTLYF. The DNA read from the CDR3 is TGTGCCTGGAGCCCCAGGGGGAACCAAAAC.

As concerns this clone: Gene and germline names: mouse. CDR3 amino acids: CASSDLPGANSDYTF. Partial CDR3 DNA: TGTGCCAGCAGTGATCTTCCAGGAGCAAACTCC. V and J are TRBV13-3 and TRBJ1-2; D not resolved. The DNA ends 4 residues before the CDR3 does, and the rest of the CDR3 is filled in from the germline J gene. Trimming cost V 1 base and J 0 bases, with 10 bases left between them. CDR1 NNHDY and CDR2 SYVADS come from the germline V gene. The CDR3 has 15 residues.